Presented here are 23 T cell receptor beta chains from one specimen sequenced in a study of T cell changes during pregnancy in multiple sclerosis. Clones were read by immunoSEQ multiplex PCR, and TCRdb kept only the in-frame ones, dropping some. The sample yields approximately 50,000 clones, roughly 94% seen once. Sequenced here: CD4+ T cells from peripheral blood mononuclear cells, sampled in the third trimester of pregnancy. The receptors were gathered from a female donor with multiple sclerosis, enrolled in a pregnancy study.

This clone was observed a single time. The chain employs TRBV11-2 and TRBJ1-6; D may be TRBD1 (6 bases). This CDR3 is built from 17 residues. V was clipped by 5 bases and J by 3 bases, with 17 bases between them. Germline CDR1 and CDR2: SGHAT and FQNNGV. The CDR3 DNA is TGTGCCAGCAGCCAGGTGTCTGGGACATTCTATAATTCACCCCTCCACTTT. Its protein is CASSQVSGTFYNSPLHF.

The CDR3 loop is CAWSTDSRNQPQHF. The CDR3 DNA sequence: TGTGCCTGGAGTACGGACAGCAGGAATCAGCCCCAGCATTTT. The chain joins TRBV30 to TRBJ1-5, with D possibly matching TRBD1 (6 bases). Germline lookup yields CDR1 GTSNPN and CDR2 SVGIG (reference sequence). Deletions cut 2 bases from V and 4 bases from J, with 12 bases between. The CDR3 contains 14 residues. The complete variable domain, with remaining parts taken from reference TRBV30 and TRBJ1-5, reads SQTIHQWPATLVQPVGSPLSLECTVEGTSNPNLYWYRQAAGRGLQLLFYSVGIGQISSEVPQNLSASRPQDRQFILSSKKLLLSDSGFYLCAWSTDSRNQPQHFGDGTRLSIL.

This chain links TRBV7-9 with TRBJ1-1; 7 bases are a match to TRBD1. Germline V gene sequence: CDR1 SEHNR, CDR2 FQNEAQ (reference sequence). The CDR3 loop spans 13 amino acids. Trimming at V came to 2 bases and at J to 6 bases, leaving 3 bases not matched to a gene. The CDR3 region has the DNA TGTGCCAGCAGCTTAAGACAGGGTGCTGAAGCTTTCTTT. This codes for CASSLRQGAEAFF.

V is TRBV5-1 and J is TRBJ2-5, with 12 bases aligning to TRBD2. After removal of 4 bases from V and 5 bases from J, the junction contained 9 bases not matched to a gene. The CDR3 is made up of 16 amino acids. The germline V gene has CDR1 SGHRS and CDR2 YFSETQ. In DNA, the CDR3 is TGCGCCAGCAGCCCCGGACTAGCGGGGTATCGGGAGACCCAGTACTTC. Translating gives CASSPGLAGYRETQYF.

This rearrangement joins TRBV7-3 to TRBJ2-1; 12 nucleotides align to TRBD2. The CDR3 runs to 18 residues. The V gene's germline CDR1 is SGHTA and CDR2 FQGTGA. Germline trimming cut 5 bases from V and 7 bases from J; bases unmatched to any gene: 15. Here the CDR3 DNA reads TGTGCCAGCAGCCAACCTCTGGGCCTAGCGGGGGGGCGAAATGAGCAGTTCTTC. It translates to CASSQPLGLAGGRNEQFF.

This chain connects TRBV10-1 to TRBJ2-7, with TRBD2 as a possible D gene (5 bases). The CDR3 runs 18 residues. CDR1 and CDR2 from the germline V gene are WNHNN and SYGVQD (reference sequence). V was trimmed by 1 base and J by 3 bases, leaving 22 bases between them. CDR3 sequence reads: CASSECGRLTRDNYEQYF. As DNA, the CDR3 is TGCGCCAGCAGTGAGTGTGGGCGCCTTACGAGGGATAACTACGAGCAGTACTTC.

The chain is built from TRBV23-1 and TRBJ2-7, with TRBD2 matching over 9 bases. TRBV23-1 is labeled an ORF, and its function is uncertain. With V trimmed by 2 bases and J by 0 bases, 8 bases remained unmatched. CDR3 size: 17 residues. CDR3 loop: CASSQMVAGALSYEQYF. The CDR3 DNA follows: TGCGCCAGCAGTCAAATGGTAGCGGGAGCCCTCTCCTACGAGCAGTACTTC.

The chain combines TRBV28 with TRBJ2-6; D might be TRBD1 (6 bases). The germline V and J ends were trimmed by 10 bases and 2 bases, with 12 bases remaining between them. The V gene's germline CDR1 is MDHEN and CDR2 SYDVKM. The CDR3 sequence is 14 residues long. This chain's CDR3 is CATLYRAGANVLTF. In DNA form, the CDR3 reads TGTGCCACCTTATACAGGGCTGGGGCCAACGTCCTGACTTTC.

The chain uses TRBV7-8 and TRBJ2-5; tentative D call: TRBD2 (5 bases). There are 15 residues in the CDR3. Germline V gene data show CDR1 as SGHVS and CDR2 as FQNEAQ. Trimming took off 0 bases at V and 10 bases at J, with 18 bases between the two ends. The CDR3 spells CASSLAGGLVSVQYF. CDR3 bases: TGTGCCAGCAGCTTAGCGGGCGGACTCGTTTCGGTCCAGTACTTC.

The V and J genes are TRBV25-1 and TRBJ2-5; D ambiguous. The CDR3 has 11 amino acids. Per germline, CDR1 MGHDK and CDR2 SYGVNS. V lost 5 bases to trimming and J lost 4 bases, with 5 bases between them. CDR3 in amino acids: CASSSLETQYF. CDR3 DNA sequence: TGTGCCAGCAGTTCTTTAGAGACCCAGTACTTC.

The chain recombines TRBV7-3 with TRBJ2-1; weak D call: TRBD2 (6 bases). Germline values: CDR1 SGHTA, CDR2 FQGTGA. V was pared by 0 bases and J by 6 bases, with 15 bases between. The CDR3 has 16 amino acids. The CDR3 DNA follows: TGTGCCAGCAGCTTAACACTAGCTGGTGGTGGCAATGAGCAGTTCTTC. Protein: CASSLTLAGGGNEQFF.

V usage is TRBV10-3 and J usage is TRBJ2-5; possibly TRBD1 for D (5 bases). This CDR3 has 15 residues. The germline V and J ends were trimmed by 2 bases and 5 bases, with 15 bases remaining between them. The germline gives CDR1 ENHRY, CDR2 SYGVKD. CDR3 coding DNA: TGTGCCATCAGTGAGCACGGACAAGATTTGGAGACCCAGTACTTC. This encodes CAISEHGQDLETQYF.

The chain has TRBV6-5 and TRBJ1-1, with TRBD1 matching 7 bases. CDR3 length: 14 amino acids. The V and J ends lost 5 bases and 4 bases, in that order; junction bases with no gene match: 7. From germline, CDR1 is MNHEY and CDR2 SVGAGI. The CDR3 DNA follows: TGTGCCAGCAGTGCGCCGACAGGGCGCACTGAAGCTTTCTTT. Its translation is CASSAPTGRTEAFF.

The chain's CDR3 is CAWTAGGADTQYF. DNA of the CDR3: TGTGCCTGGACCGCGGGAGGTGCAGATACGCAGTATTTT. The V call is TRBV30, the J call TRBJ2-3; TRBD2 matches at 8 bases. Per the germline V gene, CDR1 is GTSNPN and CDR2 is SVGIG (reference sequence). CDR3 length: 13 residues. The junction had 4 bases not matched to a gene; V was cut back by 4 bases and J by 4 bases.

V gene TRBV9 combines with J gene TRBJ1-5; D is perhaps TRBD1 (5 bases). There are 14 residues in the CDR3. V was shortened by 4 bases and J by 3 bases, with 11 bases between the two germline ends. Per germline, CDR1 SGDLS and CDR2 YYNGEE. The CDR3, as DNA: TGTGCCAGCAGCTCGGGGGTATCCAATCAGCCCCAGCATTTT. This translates into CASSSGVSNQPQHF.

The V call is TRBV6-1, the J call TRBJ1-2; TRBD1 agrees at 7 bases. Germline V lookup: CDR1 MNHNS, CDR2 SASEGT. Germline trimming cut 4 bases from V and 8 bases from J; bases unmatched to any gene: 10. The CDR3 loop spans 14 amino acids. The CDR3 nucleotides are TGTGCCAGCAGTGCACAGACAGGGTATCAAGGCTACACCTTC. Protein product: CASSAQTGYQGYTF.

V usage is TRBV6-5 and J usage is TRBJ2-7; tentative D call: TRBD2 (6 bases). The CDR3 runs to 15 residues. With 6 bases removed from V and 0 bases from J, the gap between germline ends came to 15 bases. Germline CDR1 MNHEY, CDR2 SVGAGI. The CDR3 region is CASSRGVGSSYEQYF. CDR3 nucleotides: TGTGCCAGCAGCCGCGGGGTAGGGTCCTCCTACGAGCAGTACTTC.

The chain uses TRBV19 and TRBJ2-2; D is unresolved. V was trimmed by 3 bases and J by 1 base, leaving 9 bases between them. CDR3 length: 15 amino acids. CDR1 is LNHDA, CDR2 SQIVND, per germline (reference sequence). This chain's CDR3 is CASSIREVNTGELFF. DNA of the CDR3: TGTGCCAGTAGTATTCGCGAGGTGAACACCGGGGAGCTGTTTTTT.

The V and J genes are TRBV7-3 and TRBJ2-1, with D possibly TRBD1 on 5 matching bases. With 1 base removed from V and 12 bases from J, the gap between germline ends came to 16 bases. The CDR3 is 14 amino acids. Germline-derived CDR1 and CDR2 are SGHTA and FQGTGA. The CDR3 nucleotides read TGTGCCAGCAGCTTAAGTGCCATGGGGCAGGTGCAGTTCTTC. Its protein product is CASSLSAMGQVQFF.

The rearrangement uses TRBV5-1 and TRBJ1-2; perhaps TRBD1 as D (6 bases). The CDR3 runs to 15 residues. Per the germline V gene, CDR1 is SGHRS and CDR2 is YFSETQ. V was shortened by 0 bases and J by 2 bases, with 11 bases between the two germline ends. The CDR3 spells CASSLASGANYGYTF. For the CDR3, the DNA is TGCGCCAGCAGCTTGGCCTCAGGGGCAAACTATGGCTACACCTTC.

This chain connects TRBV30 to TRBJ2-1, with 11 bases that match TRBD2. From germline, CDR1 is GTSNPN and CDR2 SVGIG (reference sequence). J lost 1 base, V lost 1 base, and 6 bases had no gene match. CDR3 length equals 17 residues. The CDR3 protein is CAWSGKGTSGSYNEQFF. CDR3 nucleotide sequence: TGTGCCTGGAGTGGTAAGGGGACTAGCGGTTCCTACAATGAGCAGTTCTTC.

This chain links TRBV18 with TRBJ2-1; TRBD2 matches at 7 bases. Germline lookup yields CDR1 KGHSH and CDR2 LQKENI. The CDR3 runs to 17 residues. Trimming cost V 3 bases and J 4 bases; bases outside gene matches: 12. The CDR3 region is CASSPDRGRLHYNEQFF. In nucleotides, the CDR3 is TGTGCCAGCTCACCGGACCGCGGGAGACTACATTACAATGAGCAGTTCTTC. The full variable domain, rest sourced from reference TRBV18 and TRBJ2-1, is NAGVMQNPRHLVRRRGQEARLRCSPMKGHSHVYWYRQLPEEGLKFMVYLQKENIIDESGMPKERFSAEFPKEGPSILRIQQVVRGDSAAYFCASSPDRGRLHYNEQFFGPGTRLTVL.

The rearrangement joins TRBV5-5 to TRBJ2-7, with 8 bases that match TRBD2. J lost 2 bases, V lost 0 bases, and 10 bases had no gene match. This CDR3 contains 17 residues. The germline V gene has CDR1 SGHKS and CDR2 YYEKEE (reference sequence). CDR3 sequence (DNA): TGTGCCAGCAGCTTGGCCTTCAGGAGCGGGAGCGCCTACGAGCAGTACTTC. It encodes CASSLAFRSGSAYEQYF.